This TCR beta chain was recovered during a study of blood T cell repertoires in COVID-19. Sequenced by immunoSEQ multiplex PCR; TCRdb stores in-frame clones only, minus some. The table has 90,000 to 120,000 clones, 80% seen once; the top ten hold about 4.5%. There are 16 residues in the CDR3. Germline V lookup: CDR1 SGHNT, CDR2 YYREEE (reference sequence). Trimming removed 0 bases from V and 2 bases from J, with 11 bases in between. Only one count was recorded for this clone. The chain joins TRBV5-4 to TRBJ2-2, with D possibly TRBD1 on 6 matching bases. The source of this sequence is a man between 65 and 85 years old with acute or convalescent COVID-19. The sequencing sample was made of peripheral blood. The CDR3 protein is CASSLVQGLNTGELFF. In DNA form, the CDR3 reads TGTGCCAGCAGCTTGGTCCAGGGGCTTAACACCGGGGAGCTGTTTTTT.